The subject of this entry is one TCR beta chain. The antigen is undetermined. CDR3 length: 13 residues. V shed 2 bases and J shed 1 base, with 6 bases lying between them. Germline V gives CDR1 SGHNT, CDR2 YYREEE (reference sequence). The sample comes from a study of Ad26.COV2.S vaccination and SARS-CoV-2 variants. Clones were sequenced by immunoSEQ multiplex PCR, and TCRdb holds only the in-frame ones, with some missing. There are about 350,000 clones in the sample; about 91% occur only once, and 3.5% to 4.5% lies in the top ten. The study's findings and limits: Those who received the vaccine showed greater spike-specific TCR breadth than those given placebo. Assessments of TCR breadth and depth may have underestimated the total T cell responses. Vaccine and placebo recipients had comparable breadth of non-spike TCRs.

The V gene is TRBV5-4, the J gene TRBJ2-5, with D uncertain. This receptor was identified in a human donor who had recovered from COVID-19. The specimen was peripheral blood, collected after recovery from COVID-19. DNA for the CDR3: TGTGCCAGCAGCTTAGAACCCCAAGAGACCCAGTACTTC. This sequence encodes CASSLEPQETQYF.